This T cell receptor beta chain came from a study of CD8 T cells in ankylosing spondylitis (TCRdb year 2017). With respect to the entire study: The study profiled T cell receptor beta repertoires in healthy donors and ankylosing spondylitis patients to find disease-linked TCR variants. In total, the full study cohort was made up of some 100 healthy donors and 25 ankylosing spondylitis patients. Peripheral blood samples were taken, and synovial fluid was additionally collected from ankylosing spondylitis patients. General study outcomes and caveats: The disease-linked clones were reported to be significantly enriched in matched synovial fluid samples from ankylosing spondylitis patients. Some motif variants were previously reported in synovial fluid and blood of reactive arthritis patients, suggesting common disease-initiation mechanisms. Blood from ankylosing spondylitis patients appeared to be characterized by a TCR beta motif composed of about eight highly homologous amino acid variants. In peripheral blood, the disease-linked clones were found at relatively low frequencies and had a CD8+ phenotype.

Sequencing instrument: Illumina HiSeq 2500. Quantitative 5'-RACE with molecular barcodes was used to prepare TCR beta libraries. For the original study's pipeline: To identify disease-linked TCR variants, a new computational method was used, one built on a probabilistic model of VDJ rearrangement. TCRdb trimmed public reads at Q25 via fastp, called clones via MiXCR and kept in-frame beta chains. Each CDR3 protein appears once, grouped with its most common genes and DNA. In this record, the V and J calls reflect TCRdb's handling and not the investigators' own analysis. The sample records 400,000 to 450,000 distinct CDR3 sequences, approximately 17% of which are singletons. The ten largest clones capture approximately 1% of the sample. Trimming accounts for 1 base at V and 5 bases at J, while the number of junction bases matched to no gene is 2. The CDR3 numbers 15 residues from cysteine through phenylalanine. The sequence is cut down to CDR3 DNA, 45 bases in frame from base 1. Based on the germline V gene, the CDR1 and CDR2 sequences are SGHTA and FQGNSA.

This clonotype was seen only a few times. The antigen this receptor binds is unknown. No base quality values were provided; no much bigger clone lies one nucleotide off. The material sequenced was blood, either unsorted or a sorted T cell fraction (not recorded which). This sequence originates from a male donor with ankylosing spondylitis. The chain is assembled from TRBV7-2 and TRBJ1-6, with TRBD1 matching 7 junction bases. The sequence in DNA is TGTGCCAGCAGCTTAGTGACAGGGAATAATTCACCCCTCCACTTT. The resulting protein is CASSLVTGNNSPLHF.